The subject of this entry is one T cell receptor beta chain. The antigen is not known. This record comes from a study of cytomegalovirus exposure and HLA in healthy donors. Study as a whole: The roughly 110 validation repertoires were reported in a later analysis to have been generated on the same platform as the roughly 670 first-cohort repertoires.

Notes on the study in general: According to a subsequent analysis, TCR clusters identified in the first cohort showed a tendency to co-occur across the roughly 120 validation repertoires. Rarity marked most TCR sequences, yet some public TCRs occurred in many donors.

This CDR3 spans 15 amino acids. Germline assignment: CDR1 SEHNR and CDR2 FQNEAQ (reference sequence). V was clipped by 5 bases and J by 2 bases, with 13 bases between them. The protocol was immunoSEQ multiplex PCR, while the TCRdb copy is restricted to in-frame clones and leaves out a portion. The sample has 200,000 to 300,000 clones, approximately 86% seen once; the top ten hold over 0.95%. Sample: PBMCs. The clonotype comes from a woman under 40 in good health and CMV-seropositive. The rearrangement joins TRBV7-9 to TRBJ2-1; D possibly corresponds to TRBD2 (5 bases). The CDR3 nucleotides are TGTGCCAGCAGCCCACGGGGATCGCCCTACAATGAGCAGTTCTTC. It translates to CASSPRGSPYNEQFF.